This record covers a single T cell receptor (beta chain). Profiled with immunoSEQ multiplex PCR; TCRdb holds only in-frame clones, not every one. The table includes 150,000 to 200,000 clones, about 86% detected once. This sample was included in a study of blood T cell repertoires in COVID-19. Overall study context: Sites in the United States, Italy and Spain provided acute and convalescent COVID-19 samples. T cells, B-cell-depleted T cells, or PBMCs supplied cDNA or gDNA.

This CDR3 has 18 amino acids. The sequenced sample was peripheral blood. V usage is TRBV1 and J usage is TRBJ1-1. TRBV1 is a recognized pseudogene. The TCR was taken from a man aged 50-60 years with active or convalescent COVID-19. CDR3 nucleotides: TGCACCAGCAGCCAAGACTTTAGCTACGAAGACCAGAACACTGAAGCTTTCTTT. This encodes CTSSQDFSYEDQNTEAFF.